This T cell receptor (beta chain) emerged from a study of cytomegalovirus exposure and HLA in healthy donors. PCR employed 60 Vbeta and 13 Jbeta primers. Clones were read by immunoSEQ multiplex PCR, and TCRdb kept only the in-frame ones, dropping some. This repertoire includes 150,000 to 200,000 clones. Losses at the gene ends were 0 bases for V and 9 bases for J; bases not matched to a gene: 12. The CDR3 is 17 residues long. Germline loops: CDR1 SGHKS, CDR2 YYEKEE (reference sequence). This rearrangement joins TRBV5-5 to TRBJ1-6; 7 bases agree with TRBD1. This TCR was recovered from a woman between 18 and 29 years old in good health and CMV-seropositive. Sequencing was carried out using PBMCs. The chain's CDR3 is CASSLATGDPFGSPLHF. CDR3 nucleotides: TGTGCCAGCAGCTTGGCAACAGGGGACCCCTTCGGTTCACCCCTCCACTTT.